The clone carrying this T cell receptor (beta chain) was counted ten times or more. This sample is drawn from a study of beta chain features in type 1 diabetes. Of the isolated RNA, all was reverse transcribed, and so the sequenced material was expressed TCRB transcripts. The protocol was immunoSEQ multiplex PCR, while the TCRdb copy is restricted to in-frame clones and leaves out a portion. The sample lists about 130,000 clones; about 9.2% were seen once. The germline CDR1 and CDR2 sequences are ENHRY and SYGVKD. V lost 10 bases and J lost 0, with 10 bases in between. The CDR3 totals 13 residues. This sequence joins TRBV10-3 and TRBJ2-1; the D gene is possibly TRBD1 (6 bases). The specimen was central memory CD4+ T cells from blood. The clonotype was recovered from a man younger than 35 in good health. CDR3 DNA: TGTGCCACTACAGGGACCTCCTACAATGAGCAGTTCTTC. As protein: CATTGTSYNEQFF.